The 25 T cell receptor beta chains below were found in one sample sequenced in a study of CD8+CD57+ T cells in acquired aplastic anemia. Patients picked for sequencing had shown CD8+CD57+ cell expansion detected by flow cytometry. Using genomic DNA as the template, TCR beta VDJ and CDR3 profiling was carried out. TCRdb reprocessed the reads with MiXCR, giving one entry per CDR3 protein. The sample lists 150,000 to 200,000 distinct CDR3 sequences, approximately 52% occurring once. The sequenced sample was sorted CD4+, CD8+, or CD8+CD57+ T cells (not recorded which) from PBMCs. These receptors were taken from a human donor with aplastic anemia.

This chain joins TRBV18 and TRBJ2-1, with 10 bases lining up with TRBD2. Germline CDR1 is KGHSH and CDR2 is LQKENI. The CDR3 extends over 16 amino acids. Losses at the gene ends were 0 bases for V and 7 bases for J; bases not matched to a gene: 6. The CDR3 nucleotides are TGTGCCAGCTCACCACCGGGGGTAGCGGGAGGTAATGAGCAGTTCTTC. It translates to CASSPPGVAGGNEQFF.

V is TRBV7-8 and J is TRBJ2-7; unclear D gene. The CDR3 spans 14 residues. Looked up from germline, CDR1 is SGHVS and CDR2 is FQNEAQ. The V end was cut by 4 bases, the J end by 0 bases, with 10 bases between. The CDR3 protein is CASSSRKVSYEQYF. The CDR3 nucleotides are TGTGCCAGCAGCTCCCGGAAGGTCTCCTACGAGCAGTACTTC.

The V call is TRBV29-1, the J call TRBJ2-7, with 9 bases aligning to TRBD1. The CDR3 extends over 15 amino acids. Germline loops: CDR1 SQVTM, CDR2 ANQGSEA. V shed 6 bases and J 0 bases; nucleotides not matched to a gene: 9. The CDR3: CSVDPGQGGSYEQYF. CDR3 sequence (DNA): TGCAGCGTCGACCCGGGACAGGGCGGCTCCTACGAGCAGTACTTC.

This clonotype was detected ten times or more. This chain connects TRBV14 to TRBJ1-2; D perhaps matches TRBD1 (5 bases). The CDR3 loop spans 13 amino acids. Trimming took 4 bases from V and 4 from J, leaving 10 bases between them. The germline V gene has CDR1 SGHDN and CDR2 FVKESK. The CDR3 coding sequence is TGTGCCAGCAGCCCAGGGATCTCCTATGGCTACACCTTC. This encodes CASSPGISYGYTF.

This clonotype appeared many times. This sequence joins TRBV7-2 and TRBJ1-2; tentatively, D is TRBD1 (5 bases). This CDR3 has 13 residues. The V gene's germline CDR1 is SGHTA and CDR2 FQGNSA. The V end lost 2 bases, the J end lost 7 bases, and 11 bases lay between the germline ends. Here the CDR3 reads CASSLPGLGGYTF. The CDR3 nucleotides read TGTGCCAGCAGCTTACCAGGGTTGGGTGGCTACACCTTC.

The chain employs TRBV2 and TRBJ2-2; a weak D match, TRBD1 (7 bases). V was trimmed by 7 bases and J by 2 bases, leaving 14 bases between them. CDR3 length: 15 amino acids. Germline V gene data show CDR1 as SNHLY and CDR2 as FYNNEI. CDR3 residues: CASKSQGGNTGELFF. As DNA, the CDR3 is TGTGCCAGCAAATCGCAGGGGGGAAACACCGGGGAGCTGTTTTTT. Variable domain in full (rest from reference TRBV2 and TRBJ2-2): EPEVTQTPSHQVTQMGQEVILRCVPISNHLYFYWYRQILGQKVEFLVSFYNNEISEKSEIFDDQFSVERPDGSNFTLKIRSTKLEDSAMYFCASKSQGGNTGELFFGEGSRLTVL.

Only a few counts were recorded for this clonotype. The chain is built from TRBV15 and TRBJ1-3; no definite D call. The CDR3 has 14 residues. Trimming pared 2 bases from V and 7 bases from J, leaving 12 bases between. Germline CDR1 LNHNV, CDR2 YYDKDF (reference sequence). CDR3 protein: CATSRPNQDNTIYF. CDR3 sequence (DNA): TGTGCCACCAGCAGACCGAACCAGGATAACACCATATATTTT.

This clonotype came up many times. The gene calls are TRBV2 and TRBJ1-2; no clear D. V was clipped by 6 bases and J by 0 bases, with 8 bases between them. Germline values: CDR1 SNHLY, CDR2 FYNNEI. The CDR3 has 13 residues. Written as DNA, the CDR3 is TGTGCCAGCAGGGCAGAAACTAACTATGGCTACACCTTC. It codes for CASRAETNYGYTF.

This chain connects TRBV2 to TRBJ2-2; D not certain. V lost 6 bases and J 4 bases, leaving 15 bases between the germline ends. The CDR3 is made up of 15 amino acids. Germline values: CDR1 SNHLY, CDR2 FYNNEI. This chain's CDR3 is CASSSGPLGTGELFF. CDR3 sequence (DNA): TGTGCCAGCAGCTCCGGGCCATTAGGCACCGGGGAGCTGTTTTTT.

This clonotype was counted many times. The chain carries TRBV14 and TRBJ1-2; D is undetermined. The V gene's germline CDR1 is SGHDN and CDR2 FVKESK. This CDR3 is 14 amino acids long. Deletions cut 0 bases from V and 3 bases from J, with 8 bases between. This CDR3 is CASSQDFRDYGYTF. The CDR3 DNA reads TGTGCCAGCAGCCAAGATTTCCGGGACTATGGCTACACCTTC.

This clonotype has a count of ten or more. The gene calls are TRBV19 and TRBJ2-6; no reliable D call. V was clipped by 0 bases and J by 1 base, with 10 bases between them. The germline V gene has CDR1 LNHDA and CDR2 SQIVND (reference sequence). The length of the CDR3 is 17 residues. CDR3 sequence reads: CASSIDGEVSGANVLTF. CDR3 in DNA: TGTGCCAGTAGTATAGATGGCGAAGTGTCTGGGGCCAACGTCCTGACTTTC. The whole variable domain, remainder taken from reference TRBV19 and TRBJ2-6, is DGGITQSPKYLFRKEGQNVTLSCEQNLNHDAMYWYRQDPGQGLRLIYYSQIVNDFQKGDIAEGYSVSREKKESFPLTVTSAQKNPTAFYLCASSIDGEVSGANVLTFGAGSRLTVL.

This clonotype turned up a few times. A much larger clone is a single base away; this may be a read error. This chain joins TRBV25-1 and TRBJ1-5, with 7 bases identical to TRBD1. CDR1 is MGHDK and CDR2 is SYGVNS in the germline V gene. CDR3 length: 15 residues. CDR3 bases: TGTGCCAGCAGTTTTGGAGGGGGCAAAAATCAGCCCCGGCATTTT. Residues: CASSFGGGKNQPRHF.

Details on this clonotype: One end of the junction varies from germline; a read error may be responsible. CDR3 region: CASSDVVGASYNSPLHF. The CDR3 nucleotides read TGCGCCAGCAGTGATGTCGTAGGGGCTAGCTATAATTCACCCCTCCACTTT. This rearrangement joins TRBV25-1 to TRBJ1-6; weak D call: TRBD1 (5 bases). The CDR3 contains 17 residues. Germline V lookup: CDR1 MGHDK, CDR2 SYGVNS.

CDR3 DNA: TGTGCCAGGCCTGGACAGCCGAACACCGGGGAGCTGTTTTTT. It is translated as CARPGQPNTGELFF. The chain recombines TRBV7-9 with TRBJ2-2; perhaps TRBD1 as D (6 bases). Germline V gene lookup returns CDR1 SEHNR and CDR2 FQNEAQ (reference sequence). V lost 9 bases and J lost 0, with 11 bases in between. This CDR3 is built from 14 residues.

The chain joins TRBV4-1 to TRBJ2-7; 7 bases map to TRBD2. After removal of 3 bases from V and 6 bases from J, the junction contained 2 bases not matched to a gene. CDR1 is MGHRA, CDR2 YSYEKL, per germline. The length of the CDR3 is 12 residues. CDR3 amino acids: CASSHIAGEQYF. In DNA, the CDR3 is TGCGCCAGCAGCCATATAGCGGGCGAGCAGTACTTC.

The chain is built from TRBV4-1 and TRBJ1-5, with 8 bases matching TRBD1. Germline V gene data show CDR1 as MGHRA and CDR2 as YSYEKL. The V and J ends lost 2 bases and 4 bases, in that order; junction bases with no gene match: 7. This CDR3 contains 16 residues. CDR3 in amino acids: CASSQTSGGLNQPQHF. The CDR3 coding sequence is TGCGCCAGCAGCCAAACTTCAGGGGGCCTGAATCAGCCCCAGCATTTT.

Concerning this clonotype: The junction departs from the called germline gene at one end, perhaps through a read error. The rearrangement links TRBV11-2 to TRBJ2-1; possibly TRBD2 for D (7 bases). Germline CDR1 and CDR2: SGHAT and FQNNGV. The CDR3 loop spans 17 amino acids. The CDR3 bases are TGTGCCAACAGCTTAGGGGTTGGCGGGGGCCCTTACAATGAGCAGTTCTTC. Residues: CANSLGVGGGPYNEQFF. Variable domain in full (rest from reference TRBV11-2 and TRBJ2-1): EAGVAQSPRYKIIEKRQSVAFWCNPISGHATLYWYQQILGQGPKLLIQFQNNGVVDDSQLPKDRFSAERLKGVDSTLKIQPAKLEDSAVYLCANSLGVGGGPYNEQFFGPGTRLTVL.

This clonotype occurred a few times. With a much larger clone just one base away, this may be a read error. The V gene is TRBV5-1, the J gene TRBJ2-2; D not resolved. The germline CDR1 and CDR2 sequences are SGHRS and YFSETQ. Trimming cost V 0 bases and J 0 bases, with 3 bases left between them. The CDR3 consists of 14 residues. The CDR3 DNA sequence: TGCGCCAGCAGCTTGGCCACGAACACCGGGGAGCTGTTTTTT. It specifies CASSLATNTGELFF.

As regards this clonotype: A read error may account for a junction end that differs from germline. This chain links TRBV20-1 with TRBJ2-7; tentatively, D is TRBD2 (5 bases). CDR1 and CDR2 from the germline V gene are DFQATT and SNEGSKA (reference sequence). This CDR3 is 11 amino acids long. The CDR3 sequence is CSARSGSPRRF. CDR3 nucleotides: TGCAGTGCTAGAAGCGGCTCGCCTCGTCGTTTC.

The genes are TRBV15 and TRBJ2-7; possibly TRBD1 for D (5 bases). V was trimmed by 8 bases and J by 0 bases, leaving 17 bases between them. CDR1 LNHNV and CDR2 YYDKDF come from the germline V gene (reference sequence). CDR3 size: 15 residues. As DNA, the CDR3 is TGTGCCACCTCAAAATCAGGGTTATACTCCTACGAGCAGTACTTC. Translating gives CATSKSGLYSYEQYF.

The gene calls are TRBV29-1 and TRBJ2-7; a possible D gene is TRBD1 (6 bases). The germline V and J ends were trimmed by 7 bases and 4 bases, with 11 bases remaining between them. Germline-derived CDR1 and CDR2 are SQVTM and ANQGSEA. This CDR3 is 11 amino acids long. The CDR3 DNA follows: TGCAGCGCAACAGGGCCTTACGAGCAGTACTTC. Encoded protein: CSATGPYEQYF.

This clonotype has only a few counts. This CDR3 reads CASSESRLRTDTQYF. The CDR3 region has the DNA TGTGCCAGCAGTGAATCCAGGCTTCGCACAGATACGCAGTATTTT. This chain connects TRBV25-1 to TRBJ2-3; D is uncertain. Trimming took off 1 base at V and 1 base at J, with 9 bases between the two ends. Germline lookup yields CDR1 MGHDK and CDR2 SYGVNS. The CDR3 totals 15 residues.

This clonotype came up a few times. The chain couples TRBV10-3 to TRBJ2-5, with 9 bases matching TRBD1. This CDR3 comprises 14 residues. Unmatched junction bases numbered 2, after V lost 2 bases and J lost 4 bases. Germline CDR1 and CDR2: ENHRY and SYGVKD. The CDR3 DNA reads as TGTGCCATCAGTGAGGCGGACAGGGGAGAGACCCAGTACTTC. Translated, it gives CAISEADRGETQYF.

This clonotype has a count of ten or more. The chain employs TRBV9 and TRBJ2-5; no definite D call. This CDR3 contains 15 residues. V lost 0 bases and J 2 bases, leaving 11 bases between the germline ends. Per germline, CDR1 SGDLS and CDR2 YYNGEE. This CDR3 is CASSVGRHPQETQYF. CDR3 DNA sequence: TGTGCCAGCAGCGTAGGGAGACACCCACAAGAGACCCAGTACTTC.

The rearrangement uses TRBV2 and TRBJ2-4, with a tentative D call TRBD1 (5 bases). The CDR3 runs 11 residues. With 7 bases removed from V and 7 bases from J, the gap between germline ends came to 8 bases. Germline V gene data show CDR1 as SNHLY and CDR2 as FYNNEI. The CDR3 DNA sequence: TGTGCCAGCATGGACACGAACATTCAGTACTTC. This codes for CASMDTNIQYF.